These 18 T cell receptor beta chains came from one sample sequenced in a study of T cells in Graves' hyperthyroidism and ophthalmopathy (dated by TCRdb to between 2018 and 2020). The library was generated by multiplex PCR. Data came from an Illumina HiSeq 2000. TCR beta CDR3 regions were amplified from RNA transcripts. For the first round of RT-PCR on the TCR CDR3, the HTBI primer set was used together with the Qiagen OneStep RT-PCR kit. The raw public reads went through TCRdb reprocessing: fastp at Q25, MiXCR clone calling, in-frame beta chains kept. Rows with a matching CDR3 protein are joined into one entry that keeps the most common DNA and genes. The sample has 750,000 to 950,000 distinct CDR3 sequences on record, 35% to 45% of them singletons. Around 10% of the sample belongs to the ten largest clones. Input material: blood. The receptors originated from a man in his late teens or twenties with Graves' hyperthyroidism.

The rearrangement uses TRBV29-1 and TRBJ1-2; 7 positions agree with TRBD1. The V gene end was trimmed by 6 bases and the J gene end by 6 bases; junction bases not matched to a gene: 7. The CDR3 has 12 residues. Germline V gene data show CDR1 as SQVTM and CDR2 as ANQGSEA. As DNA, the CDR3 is TGCAGCGTAGGGGGCGGCCCCAATGGCTACACCTTC. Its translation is CSVGGGPNGYTF.

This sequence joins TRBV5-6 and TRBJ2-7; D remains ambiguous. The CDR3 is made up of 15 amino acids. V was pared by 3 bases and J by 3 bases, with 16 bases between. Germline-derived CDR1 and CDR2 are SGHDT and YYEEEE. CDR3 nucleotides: TGTGCCAGCAGCTCAACTCTAGGAGTTGTCTACGAGCAGTACTTC. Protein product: CASSSTLGVVYEQYF.

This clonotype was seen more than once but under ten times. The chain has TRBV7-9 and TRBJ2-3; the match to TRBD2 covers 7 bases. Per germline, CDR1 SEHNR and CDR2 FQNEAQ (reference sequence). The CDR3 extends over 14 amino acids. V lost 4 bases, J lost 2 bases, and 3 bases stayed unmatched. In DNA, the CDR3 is TGTGCCAGCAGCTCGAGCGGGGTCACAGATACGCAGTATTTT. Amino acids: CASSSSGVTDTQYF.

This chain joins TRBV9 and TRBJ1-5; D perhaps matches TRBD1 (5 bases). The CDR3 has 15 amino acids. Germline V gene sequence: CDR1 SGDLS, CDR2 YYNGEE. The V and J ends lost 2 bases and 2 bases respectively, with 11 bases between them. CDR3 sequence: CASSVHGGGNQPQHF. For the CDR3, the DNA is TGTGCCAGCAGCGTCCATGGGGGGGGCAATCAGCCCCAGCATTTT.

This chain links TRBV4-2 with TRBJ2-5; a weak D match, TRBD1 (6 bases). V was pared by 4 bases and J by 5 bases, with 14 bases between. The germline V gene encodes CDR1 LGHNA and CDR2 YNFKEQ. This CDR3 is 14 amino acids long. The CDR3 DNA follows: TGTGCCAGCAGCCGGACAGCCAAAGATGAGACCCAGTACTTC. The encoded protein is CASSRTAKDETQYF.

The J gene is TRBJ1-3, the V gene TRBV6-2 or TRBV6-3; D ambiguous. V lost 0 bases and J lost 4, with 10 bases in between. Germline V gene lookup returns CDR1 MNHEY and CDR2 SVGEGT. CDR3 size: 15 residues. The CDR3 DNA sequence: TGTGCCAGCAGTTACTCGCCGACATTAGGAAACACCATATATTTT. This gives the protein CASSYSPTLGNTIYF.

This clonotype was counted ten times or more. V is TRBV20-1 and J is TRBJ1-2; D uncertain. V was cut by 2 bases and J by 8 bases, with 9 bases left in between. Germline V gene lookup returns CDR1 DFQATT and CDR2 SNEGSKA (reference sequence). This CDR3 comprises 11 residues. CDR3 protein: CSARKGEGYTF. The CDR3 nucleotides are TGCAGTGCTAGAAAGGGAGAGGGCTACACCTTC.

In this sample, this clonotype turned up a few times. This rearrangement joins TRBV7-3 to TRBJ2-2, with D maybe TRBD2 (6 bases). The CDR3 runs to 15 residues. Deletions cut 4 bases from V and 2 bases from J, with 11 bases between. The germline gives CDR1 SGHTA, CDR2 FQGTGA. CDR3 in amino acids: CASSSGTFNTGELFF. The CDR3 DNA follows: TGTGCCAGCAGCTCCGGGACTTTCAACACCGGGGAGCTGTTTTTT.

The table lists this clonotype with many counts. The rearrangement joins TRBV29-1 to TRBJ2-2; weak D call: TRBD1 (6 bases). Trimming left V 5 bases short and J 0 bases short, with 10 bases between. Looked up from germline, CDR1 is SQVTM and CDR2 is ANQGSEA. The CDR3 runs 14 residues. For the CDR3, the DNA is TGCAGCGTTCGGACAGACGCGAACACCGGGGAGCTGTTTTTT. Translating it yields CSVRTDANTGELFF.

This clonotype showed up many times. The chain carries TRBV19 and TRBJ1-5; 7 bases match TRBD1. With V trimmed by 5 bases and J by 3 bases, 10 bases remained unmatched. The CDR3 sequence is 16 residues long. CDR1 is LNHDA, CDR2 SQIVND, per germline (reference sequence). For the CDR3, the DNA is TGTGCCAGTAGTCCCCGTCTGGGACAGTCCAATCAGCCCCAGCATTTT. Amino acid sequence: CASSPRLGQSNQPQHF.

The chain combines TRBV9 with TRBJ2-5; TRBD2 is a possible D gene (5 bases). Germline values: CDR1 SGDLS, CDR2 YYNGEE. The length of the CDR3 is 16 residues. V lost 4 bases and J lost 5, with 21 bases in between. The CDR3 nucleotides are TGTGCCAGCAGCCCCGGTTCCGGAGACGGGGAGGAGACCCAGTACTTC. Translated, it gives CASSPGSGDGEETQYF.

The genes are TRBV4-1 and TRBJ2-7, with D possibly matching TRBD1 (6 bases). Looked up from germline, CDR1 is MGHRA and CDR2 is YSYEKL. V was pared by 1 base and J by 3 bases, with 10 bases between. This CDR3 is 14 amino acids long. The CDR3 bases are TGCGCCAGCAGCCAAGTTCCAGGGGACTACGAGCAGTACTTC. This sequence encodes CASSQVPGDYEQYF.

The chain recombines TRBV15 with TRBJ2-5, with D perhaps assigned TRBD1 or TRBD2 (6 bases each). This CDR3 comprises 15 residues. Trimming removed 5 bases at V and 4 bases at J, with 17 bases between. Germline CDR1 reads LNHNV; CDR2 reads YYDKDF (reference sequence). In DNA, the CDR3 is TGTGCCACCAGCGAGGGGAAGGGGGGAATAGAGACCCAGTACTTC. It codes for CATSEGKGGIETQYF.

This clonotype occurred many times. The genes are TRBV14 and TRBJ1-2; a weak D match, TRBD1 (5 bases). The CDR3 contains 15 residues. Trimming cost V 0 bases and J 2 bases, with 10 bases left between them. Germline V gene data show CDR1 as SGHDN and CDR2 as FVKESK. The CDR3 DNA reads TGTGCCAGCAGCCAAGAAGGTGCAGGGAACTATGGCTACACCTTC. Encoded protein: CASSQEGAGNYGYTF.

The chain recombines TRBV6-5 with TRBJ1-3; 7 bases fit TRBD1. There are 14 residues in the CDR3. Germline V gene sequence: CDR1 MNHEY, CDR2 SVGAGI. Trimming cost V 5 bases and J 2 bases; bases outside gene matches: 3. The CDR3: CASSKTGAGNTIYF. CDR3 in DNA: TGTGCCAGCAGTAAAACAGGGGCTGGAAACACCATATATTTT.

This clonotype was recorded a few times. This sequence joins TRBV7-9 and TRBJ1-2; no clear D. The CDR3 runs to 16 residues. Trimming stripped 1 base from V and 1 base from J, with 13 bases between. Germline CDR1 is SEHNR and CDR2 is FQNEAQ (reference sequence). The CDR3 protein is CASSLVDTTYNYGYTF. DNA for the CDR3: TGTGCCAGCAGCTTAGTTGACACTACCTATAACTATGGCTACACCTTC.

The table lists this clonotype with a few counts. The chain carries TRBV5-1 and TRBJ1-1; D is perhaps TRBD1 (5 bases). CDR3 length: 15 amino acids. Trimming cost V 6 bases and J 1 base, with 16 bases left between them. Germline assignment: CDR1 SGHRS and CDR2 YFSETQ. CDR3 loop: CASTKEGGANTEAFF. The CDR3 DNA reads TGCGCCAGCACTAAGGAAGGAGGGGCGAACACTGAAGCTTTCTTT.

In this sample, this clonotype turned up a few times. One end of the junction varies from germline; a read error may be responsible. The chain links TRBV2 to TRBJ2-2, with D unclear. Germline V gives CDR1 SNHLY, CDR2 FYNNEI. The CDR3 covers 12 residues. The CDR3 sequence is CASRENAGELFF. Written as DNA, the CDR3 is TGTGCCAGCAGGGAGAACGCCGGGGAGCTGTTTTTT.